This entry features one T cell receptor beta chain sequence. The data derive from a study of cytotoxic CD8 clonotypes in ibrutinib-treated CLL. From germline, CDR1 is KGHSH and CDR2 LQKENI. V lost 6 bases and J lost 0; bases outside the gene matches: 3. There are 15 residues in the CDR3. Using immunoSEQ multiplex PCR, the repertoire was profiled, and TCRdb retains in-frame clones only, with some absent. The profile shows over 7,000 clones, roughly 84% of them singletons. The sequences come from PBMCs, collected before ibrutinib treatment. The TCR sequence derives from a human donor with chronic lymphocytic leukemia. V and J are TRBV18 and TRBJ2-3; 10 bases are a match to TRBD1. The DNA for the CDR3 is TGTGCCAGCTCGGGGACAGGGGCTAGCACAGATACGCAGTATTTT. It is translated as CASSGTGASTDTQYF.